These 29 T cell receptor beta chains were sequenced from one sample in a study of CD8+ T cells in alopecia areata. Extracted RNA was reverse transcribed into cDNA, the sequencing template. Method: immunoSEQ multiplex PCR; TCRdb's copy keeps in-frame clones and lacks some. The sample holds around 180,000 clones, about three fifths seen once. Indicated treatment: oral pan-JAK inhibitor, 5-10 mg twice daily. The input for sequencing was CD4+ T cells sorted from blood, taken around week 47, from a patient treated with tofacitinib. Receptors originate from a human donor with alopecia areata.

The V and J genes are TRBV7-2 and TRBJ2-1; no reliable D call. The length of the CDR3 is 13 residues. CDR1 SGHTA and CDR2 FQGNSA come from the germline V gene. V was pared by 5 bases and J by 6 bases, with 11 bases between. The CDR3 sequence is CASSASWSNEQFF. CDR3 bases: TGTGCCAGCAGCGCCTCATGGAGCAATGAGCAGTTCTTC.

This clone has more than one count but fewer than ten. Other DNA sequences of this sample code for an identical CDR3. V gene TRBV29-1 combines with J gene TRBJ2-3; 12 nucleotides align to TRBD2. Germline V gene lookup returns CDR1 SQVTM and CDR2 ANQGSEA. Unmatched junction bases numbered 8, after V lost 6 bases and J lost 4 bases. The CDR3 runs to 15 residues. The CDR3 DNA sequence: TGCAGCGTCACCCAACTAGCGGGGGGTCCAGATACGCAGTATTTT. Translated: CSVTQLAGGPDTQYF.

This chain connects TRBV6-6 to TRBJ1-2; 12 nucleotides align to TRBD1. Germline V gene lookup returns CDR1 MNHNY and CDR2 SVGAGI (reference sequence). This CDR3 has 16 residues. Trimming cost V 5 bases and J 4 bases; bases outside gene matches: 8. The CDR3 here is CASSRTGTGGLYGYTF. The CDR3 region has the DNA TGTGCCAGCAGTCGAACCGGGACAGGGGGCCTCTATGGCTACACCTTC.

The CDR3 sequence is CASSEPQGQTKNIQYF. For the CDR3, the DNA is TGTGCCAGCAGTGAACCCCAGGGACAGACCAAAAACATTCAGTACTTC. The chain couples TRBV2 to TRBJ2-4; 7 bases match TRBD1. V lost 2 bases to trimming and J lost 2 bases; unmatched junction nucleotides: 6. The CDR3 totals 16 residues. Per germline, CDR1 SNHLY and CDR2 FYNNEI.

This chain links TRBV5-6 with TRBJ2-7; D ambiguous. The ends were cut back, 0 bases at V and 0 bases at J, with 7 bases in the middle. The germline gives CDR1 SGHDT, CDR2 YYEEEE. The CDR3 sequence is 14 residues long. The CDR3 is CASSLERFSYEQYF. CDR3 coding DNA: TGTGCCAGCAGCTTGGAAAGGTTCTCCTACGAGCAGTACTTC.

This chain uses TRBV7-2 with TRBJ1-6, with 7 bases aligning to TRBD1. The CDR3 loop spans 15 amino acids. The trim removed 4 bases at V and 4 bases at J, leaving 4 bases unmatched. Germline CDR1 is SGHTA and CDR2 is FQGNSA. Here the CDR3 reads CASSWGQLYNSPLHF. The CDR3 coding sequence is TGTGCCAGCAGCTGGGGACAGCTTTATAATTCACCCCTCCACTTT.

The gene calls are TRBV7-2 and TRBJ2-1; 8 bases are a match to TRBD1. This CDR3 comprises 16 residues. Unmatched junction bases numbered 8, after V lost 5 bases and J lost 2 bases. In germline, CDR1 is SGHTA, CDR2 FQGNSA. In DNA, the CDR3 is TGTGCCAGCAGCGACAGACAGGGGACAGCCTACAATGAGCAGTTCTTC. Its protein product is CASSDRQGTAYNEQFF.

V gene TRBV30 combines with J gene TRBJ1-1; tentatively, D is TRBD1 (5 bases). The V end lost 5 bases, the J end lost 12 bases, and 19 bases lay between the germline ends. This CDR3 comprises 12 residues. Germline-derived CDR1 and CDR2 are GTSNPN and SVGIG (reference sequence). The CDR3 reads CAWVGPGPRPFF. Here the CDR3 DNA reads TGTGCCTGGGTGGGCCCGGGACCGAGGCCTTTCTTT.

This chain uses TRBV7-2 with TRBJ1-2, with 8 bases identical to TRBD1. The CDR3 covers 17 residues. Germline loops: CDR1 SGHTA, CDR2 FQGNSA. Trimming removed 2 bases from V and 7 bases from J; junction bases left unmatched: 15. CDR3 sequence reads: CASSLWRWWTGTSGYTF. For the CDR3, the DNA is TGTGCCAGCAGCTTATGGAGATGGTGGACAGGGACTAGTGGCTACACCTTC.

This clone has only a few counts. This chain uses TRBV19 with TRBJ1-1, with D perhaps TRBD1 (6 bases). Germline values: CDR1 LNHDA, CDR2 SQIVND (reference sequence). V was pared by 8 bases and J by 2 bases, with 21 bases between. The CDR3 contains 16 residues. The CDR3 DNA is TGTGCCAGTCACCTCCGAAAGGGACATGCTAACACTGAAGCTTTCTTT. Translated, it gives CASHLRKGHANTEAFF.

In this sample, this clone turned up a few times. The V and J genes are TRBV4-3 and TRBJ2-6; tentative D call: TRBD2 (7 bases). Germline V gene lookup returns CDR1 LGHNA and CDR2 YSLEER. V lost 0 bases to trimming and J lost 4 bases, with 16 bases between them. The CDR3 runs 18 residues. The CDR3 nucleotides read TGCGCCAGCAGCCAAGATCCCCCGGGGGGCATGGGGGCCAACGTCCTGACTTTC. Its translation is CASSQDPPGGMGANVLTF.

This clone was seen just once. The V and J genes are TRBV5-1 and TRBJ2-3, with D unclear. V was cut by 4 bases and J by 0 bases, with 9 bases left in between. The CDR3 extends over 14 amino acids. CDR1 is SGHRS, CDR2 YFSETQ, per germline. The CDR3 DNA follows: TGCGCCAGCAGCGTGACTGCTAGCACAGATACGCAGTATTTT. Translated: CASSVTASTDTQYF.

This clone appeared a few times. This chain connects TRBV2 to TRBJ2-5; 7 bases fit TRBD1. The germline gives CDR1 SNHLY, CDR2 FYNNEI. The CDR3 covers 15 residues. J was trimmed by 5 bases and V by 3 bases; bases with no gene match: 9. The CDR3 coding sequence is TGTGCCAGCAGTGATGAGGGGGCGAATGCCGAGACCCAGTACTTC. This gives the protein CASSDEGANAETQYF. The full variable domain, rest sourced from reference TRBV2 and TRBJ2-5, is EPEVTQTPSHQVTQMGQEVILRCVPISNHLYFYWYRQILGQKVEFLVSFYNNEISEKSEIFDDQFSVERPDGSNFTLKIRSTKLEDSAMYFCASSDEGANAETQYFGPGTRLLVL.

With respect to this clone: An end of the junction does not agree with germline; a read error may underlie this. The chain couples TRBV9 to TRBJ2-6; tentative D call: TRBD1 (6 bases). Per the germline V gene, CDR1 is SGDLS and CDR2 is YYNGEE. This CDR3 is built from 19 residues. In DNA form, the CDR3 reads TGTGCCAGCAGCGTAGGCCCGACAGGAACCTTAACCGGGGCCAACTTCCTGACTTTC. It translates to CASSVGPTGTLTGANFLTF.

This clone has a count of ten or more. CDR3 nucleotide sequence: TGTGCCAGCAGCTTAGTGCTAGCCGGGGAGCTGTTTTTT. This encodes CASSLVLAGELFF. V and J are TRBV7-2 and TRBJ2-2; D is unresolved. V gave up 1 base and J gave up 6 bases, with 6 bases separating them. Per germline, CDR1 SGHTA and CDR2 FQGNSA. This CDR3 is built from 13 residues.

This clone came up a few times. The V and J genes are TRBV28 and TRBJ1-5; TRBD1 is a possible D gene (6 bases). The CDR3 loop spans 14 amino acids. V was trimmed by 2 bases and J by 9 bases, leaving 14 bases between them. Germline V lookup: CDR1 MDHEN, CDR2 SYDVKM. The CDR3 nucleotides are TGTGCCAGCAGTTTACCCGGGGGGCCGAGGCCCCAGCATTTT. It codes for CASSLPGGPRPQHF.

The genes are TRBV27 and TRBJ2-7; D could derive from TRBD1 or TRBD2 (5 bases each). Trimming removed 3 bases at V and 2 bases at J, with 8 bases between. CDR1 is MNHEY, CDR2 SMNVEV, per germline (reference sequence). The CDR3 has 13 amino acids. In DNA, the CDR3 is TGTGCCAGCAGTTTCACGGGACCCTACGAGCAGTACTTC. It codes for CASSFTGPYEQYF.

V and J are TRBV7-2 and TRBJ2-1, with 12 nucleotides matching TRBD2. CDR3 size: 16 residues. J lost 4 bases, V lost 1 base, and 2 bases had no gene match. In germline, CDR1 is SGHTA, CDR2 FQGNSA. CDR3 DNA: TGTGCCAGCAGCTTAGACCTAGCGGGGGGGTACAATGAGCAGTTCTTC. Amino acids: CASSLDLAGGYNEQFF. The entire variable domain, with the rest obtained from reference TRBV7-2 and TRBJ2-1, is as follows: GAGVSQSPSNKVTEKGKDVELRCDPISGHTALYWYRQSLGQGLEFLIYFQGNSAPDKSGLPSDRFSAERTGGSVSTLTIQRTQQEDSAVYLCASSLDLAGGYNEQFFGPGTRLTVL.

This sequence joins TRBV5-1 and TRBJ2-7; D might be TRBD1 (6 bases). The CDR3 sequence is 14 residues long. Germline V gene lookup returns CDR1 SGHRS and CDR2 YFSETQ. V gave up 2 bases and J gave up 3 bases, with 12 bases separating them. This chain's CDR3 is CASSFRGVSYEQYF. DNA of the CDR3: TGCGCCAGCAGCTTCAGGGGCGTCAGCTACGAGCAGTACTTC.

This clone came up once. This chain connects TRBV29-1 to TRBJ1-3, with a tentative D call TRBD1 (6 bases). This CDR3 has 12 amino acids. Per germline, CDR1 SQVTM and CDR2 ANQGSEA. V was trimmed by 8 bases and J by 6 bases, leaving 14 bases between them. CDR3 nucleotides: TGCAGCTATCGGACAGTTGAAAACACCATATATTTT. Protein product: CSYRTVENTIYF.

The chain uses TRBV7-8 and TRBJ2-1, with 7 bases matching TRBD2. The ends lost 1 base at V and 7 bases at J; junction bases unmatched: 10. This CDR3 spans 16 amino acids. Per germline, CDR1 SGHVS and CDR2 FQNEAQ. CDR3 residues: CASSLVARGVGNEQFF. Here the CDR3 DNA reads TGTGCCAGCAGCTTAGTAGCTCGGGGGGTGGGAAATGAGCAGTTCTTC.

The chain carries TRBV4-3 and TRBJ2-2; D might be TRBD1 (6 bases). Germline assignment: CDR1 LGHNA and CDR2 YSLEER. V lost 11 bases to trimming and J lost 1 base, with 20 bases between them. This CDR3 is 16 amino acids long. The CDR3 DNA sequence: TGCGCCGGAAACACAGGGACCGCAGAGAACACCGGGGAGCTGTTTTTT. It is translated as CAGNTGTAENTGELFF.

The rearrangement uses TRBV6-1 and TRBJ1-4, with D possibly TRBD1 on 5 matching bases. The germline V gene encodes CDR1 MNHNS and CDR2 SASEGT. CDR3 length: 16 residues. V shed 0 bases and J shed 8 bases, with 16 bases lying between them. As DNA, the CDR3 is TGTGCCAGCAGTGAAGCGTTTGGGGGACTCAGAGAAAAACTGTTTTTT. Its translation is CASSEAFGGLREKLFF.

V and J are TRBV4-3 and TRBJ1-1; the D is unclear. The CDR3 spans 15 residues. The germline gives CDR1 LGHNA, CDR2 YSLEER. The V end lost 1 base, the J end lost 0 bases, and 9 bases lay between the germline ends. Here the CDR3 DNA reads TGCGCCAGCAGCCAAGGGTCAGTGATGAACACTGAAGCTTTCTTT. Encoded protein: CASSQGSVMNTEAFF.

The chain recombines TRBV29-1 with TRBJ2-7; D is possibly TRBD1 (5 bases). CDR3 length equals 13 residues. Trimming took 5 bases from V and 1 from J, leaving 12 bases between them. Germline V lookup: CDR1 SQVTM, CDR2 ANQGSEA. The CDR3 nucleotides read TGCAGCGTTAGACAGTTCAATTCCTACGAGCAGTACTTC. Translation gives CSVRQFNSYEQYF.

This clone occurred many times. The V call is TRBV7-2, the J call TRBJ1-1; maybe TRBD1 (6 bases). Germline CDR1 and CDR2: SGHTA and FQGNSA. The CDR3 is 14 residues long. Trimming removed 6 bases from V and 0 bases from J, with 11 bases in between. CDR3 bases: TGTGCCAGCAGTTTCACAGGGATGAACACTGAAGCTTTCTTT. Protein sequence: CASSFTGMNTEAFF.

V and J are TRBV7-8 and TRBJ2-7; weak D call: TRBD1 (5 bases). Germline V gene lookup returns CDR1 SGHVS and CDR2 FQNEAQ. This CDR3 contains 13 residues. V lost 3 bases and J 2 bases, leaving 8 bases between the germline ends. CDR3 residues: CASSFGATYEQYF. As DNA, the CDR3 is TGTGCCAGCAGCTTTGGGGCCACCTACGAGCAGTACTTC.

The chain is built from TRBV29-1 and TRBJ2-1; 10 bases align to TRBD1. In germline, CDR1 is SQVTM, CDR2 ANQGSEA. V lost 6 bases and J lost 5; bases outside the gene matches: 13. CDR3 length: 16 residues. The CDR3 sequence is CSVAPAGTGANNEQFF. CDR3 bases: TGCAGCGTCGCCCCGGCCGGGACAGGGGCGAACAATGAGCAGTTCTTC.

This clone was seen repeatedly, ten times or more. The chain combines TRBV30 with TRBJ2-3; TRBD2 aligns across 7 bases. This CDR3 is 11 amino acids long. Germline CDR1 GTSNPN, CDR2 SVGIG (reference sequence). Germline trimming cut 4 bases from V and 10 bases from J; bases unmatched to any gene: 5. The CDR3 DNA sequence: TGTGCCTGGACAGGCGGGGGTCCGCAGTATTTT. It specifies CAWTGGGPQYF.